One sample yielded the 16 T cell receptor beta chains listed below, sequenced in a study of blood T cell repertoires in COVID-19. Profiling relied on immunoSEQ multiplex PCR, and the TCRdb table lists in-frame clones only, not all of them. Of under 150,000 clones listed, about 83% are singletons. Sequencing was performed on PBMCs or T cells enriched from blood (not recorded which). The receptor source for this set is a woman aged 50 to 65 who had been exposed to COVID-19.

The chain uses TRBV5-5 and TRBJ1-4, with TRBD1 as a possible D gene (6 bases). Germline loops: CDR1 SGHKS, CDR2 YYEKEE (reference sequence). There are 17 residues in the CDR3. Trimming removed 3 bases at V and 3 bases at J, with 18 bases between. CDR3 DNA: TGTGCCAGCAGCTCTCCAGGGGTCGGTGGGGCTAATGAAAAACTGTTTTTT. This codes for CASSSPGVGGANEKLFF.

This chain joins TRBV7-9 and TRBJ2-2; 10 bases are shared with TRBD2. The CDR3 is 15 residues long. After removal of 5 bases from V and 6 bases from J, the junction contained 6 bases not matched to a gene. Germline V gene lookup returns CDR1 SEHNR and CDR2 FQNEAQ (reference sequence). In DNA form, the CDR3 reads TGTGCCAGCAGCCGGGGACTAGCGTCCGCCGGGGAGCTGTTTTTT. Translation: CASSRGLASAGELFF.

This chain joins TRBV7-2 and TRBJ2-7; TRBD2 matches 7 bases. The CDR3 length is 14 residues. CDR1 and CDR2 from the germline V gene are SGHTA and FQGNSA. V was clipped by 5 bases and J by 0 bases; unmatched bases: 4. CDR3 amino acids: CASSPGGSSYEQYF. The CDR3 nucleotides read TGTGCCAGCAGCCCCGGCGGGAGCTCCTACGAGCAGTACTTC.

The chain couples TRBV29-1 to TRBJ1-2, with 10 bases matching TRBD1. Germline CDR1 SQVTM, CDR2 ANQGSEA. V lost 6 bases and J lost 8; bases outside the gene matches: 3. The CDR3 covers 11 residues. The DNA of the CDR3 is TGCAGCGTCCGGGACAGGGGAGGCTACACCTTC. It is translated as CSVRDRGGYTF.

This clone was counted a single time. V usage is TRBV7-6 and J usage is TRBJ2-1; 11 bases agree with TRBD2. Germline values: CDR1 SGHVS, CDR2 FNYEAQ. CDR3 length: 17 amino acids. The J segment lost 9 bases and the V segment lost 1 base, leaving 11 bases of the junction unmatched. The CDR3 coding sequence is TGTGCCAGCAGCTTAGTACCGACTAGCGGGACATGGATTGAGCAGTTCTTC. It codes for CASSLVPTSGTWIEQFF. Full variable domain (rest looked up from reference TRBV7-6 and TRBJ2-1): GAGVSQSPRYKVTKRGQDVALRCDPISGHVSLYWYRQALGQGPEFLTYFNYEAQQDKSGLPNDRFSAERPEGSISTLTIQRTEQRDSAMYRCASSLVPTSGTWIEQFFGPGTRLTVL.

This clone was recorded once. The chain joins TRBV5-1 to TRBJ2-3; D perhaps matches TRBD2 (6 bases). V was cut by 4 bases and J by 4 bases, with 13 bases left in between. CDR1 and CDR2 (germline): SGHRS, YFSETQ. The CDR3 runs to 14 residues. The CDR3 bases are TGCGCCAGCAGCCAGAAAACGGGGGCAGATACGCAGTATTTT. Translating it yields CASSQKTGADTQYF.

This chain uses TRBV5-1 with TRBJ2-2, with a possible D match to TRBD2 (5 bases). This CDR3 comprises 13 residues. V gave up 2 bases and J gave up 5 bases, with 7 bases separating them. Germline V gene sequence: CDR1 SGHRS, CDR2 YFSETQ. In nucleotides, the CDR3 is TGCGCCAGCAGCTTAAAGCGGACCGGGGAGCTGTTTTTT. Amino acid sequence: CASSLKRTGELFF.

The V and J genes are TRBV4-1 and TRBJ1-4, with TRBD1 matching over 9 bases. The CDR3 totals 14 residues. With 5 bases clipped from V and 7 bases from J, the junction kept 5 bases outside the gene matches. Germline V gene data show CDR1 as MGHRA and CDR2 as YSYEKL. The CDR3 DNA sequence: TGCGCCAGCAGCAAACAGGGGGCAGGTGAAAAACTGTTTTTT. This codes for CASSKQGAGEKLFF.

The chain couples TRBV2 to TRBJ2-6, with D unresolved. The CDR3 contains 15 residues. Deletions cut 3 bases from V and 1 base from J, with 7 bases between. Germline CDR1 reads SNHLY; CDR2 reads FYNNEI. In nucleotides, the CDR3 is TGTGCCAGCAGTGAGACACGGTCTGGGGCCAACGTCCTGACTTTC. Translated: CASSETRSGANVLTF. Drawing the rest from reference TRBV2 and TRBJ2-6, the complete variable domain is EPEVTQTPSHQVTQMGQEVILRCVPISNHLYFYWYRQILGQKVEFLVSFYNNEISEKSEIFDDQFSVERPDGSNFTLKIRSTKLEDSAMYFCASSETRSGANVLTFGAGSRLTVL.

CDR3 in DNA: TGTGCCAGTAGGGGGACAGGCCCTAACTATGGCTACACCTTC. Its translation: CASRGTGPNYGYTF. The chain couples TRBV19 to TRBJ1-2; 8 positions match TRBD1. V was clipped by 6 bases and J by 0 bases; unmatched bases: 3. The CDR3 is 14 amino acids. Germline V gene sequence: CDR1 LNHDA, CDR2 SQIVND (reference sequence).

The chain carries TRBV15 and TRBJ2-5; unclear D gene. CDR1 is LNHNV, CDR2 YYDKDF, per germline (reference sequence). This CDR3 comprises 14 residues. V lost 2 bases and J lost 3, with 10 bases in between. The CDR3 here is CATSRLRSKETQYF. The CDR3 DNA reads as TGTGCCACCAGCAGACTGCGGAGTAAAGAGACCCAGTACTTC.

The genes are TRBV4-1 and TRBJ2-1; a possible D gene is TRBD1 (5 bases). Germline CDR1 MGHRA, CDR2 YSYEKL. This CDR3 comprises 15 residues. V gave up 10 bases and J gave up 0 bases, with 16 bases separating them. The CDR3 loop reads CATQSRQSSYNEQFF. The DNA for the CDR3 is TGCGCCACCCAGAGTCGACAGAGCTCCTACAATGAGCAGTTCTTC.

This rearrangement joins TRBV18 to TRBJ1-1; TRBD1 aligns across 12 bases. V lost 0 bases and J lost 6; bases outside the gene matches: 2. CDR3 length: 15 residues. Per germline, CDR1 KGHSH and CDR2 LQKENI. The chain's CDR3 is CASSPPGQGASEAFF. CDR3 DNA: TGTGCCAGCTCACCACCGGGACAGGGGGCGTCTGAAGCTTTCTTT.

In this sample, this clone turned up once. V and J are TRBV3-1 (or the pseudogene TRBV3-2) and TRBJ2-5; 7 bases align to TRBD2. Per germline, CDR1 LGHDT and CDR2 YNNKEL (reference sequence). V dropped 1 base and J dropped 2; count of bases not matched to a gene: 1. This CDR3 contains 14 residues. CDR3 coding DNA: TGTGCCAGCAGCCAAGGGGAGGGGCAAGAGACCCAGTACTTC. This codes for CASSQGEGQETQYF.

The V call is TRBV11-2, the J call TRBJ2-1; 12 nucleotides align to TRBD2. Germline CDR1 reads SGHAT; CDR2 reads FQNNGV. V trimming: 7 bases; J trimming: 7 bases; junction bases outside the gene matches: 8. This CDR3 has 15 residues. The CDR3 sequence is CASIELAGGSNEQFF. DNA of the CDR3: TGTGCCAGCATCGAGCTAGCGGGAGGGAGTAATGAGCAGTTCTTC.

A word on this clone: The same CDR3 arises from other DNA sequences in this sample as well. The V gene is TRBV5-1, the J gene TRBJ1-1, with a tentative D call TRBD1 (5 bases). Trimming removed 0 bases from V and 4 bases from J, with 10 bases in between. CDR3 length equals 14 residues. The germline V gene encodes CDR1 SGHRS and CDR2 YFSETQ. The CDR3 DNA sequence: TGCGCCAGCAGCTTGGTAGGTACAGGCACTGAAGCTTTCTTT. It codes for CASSLVGTGTEAFF.